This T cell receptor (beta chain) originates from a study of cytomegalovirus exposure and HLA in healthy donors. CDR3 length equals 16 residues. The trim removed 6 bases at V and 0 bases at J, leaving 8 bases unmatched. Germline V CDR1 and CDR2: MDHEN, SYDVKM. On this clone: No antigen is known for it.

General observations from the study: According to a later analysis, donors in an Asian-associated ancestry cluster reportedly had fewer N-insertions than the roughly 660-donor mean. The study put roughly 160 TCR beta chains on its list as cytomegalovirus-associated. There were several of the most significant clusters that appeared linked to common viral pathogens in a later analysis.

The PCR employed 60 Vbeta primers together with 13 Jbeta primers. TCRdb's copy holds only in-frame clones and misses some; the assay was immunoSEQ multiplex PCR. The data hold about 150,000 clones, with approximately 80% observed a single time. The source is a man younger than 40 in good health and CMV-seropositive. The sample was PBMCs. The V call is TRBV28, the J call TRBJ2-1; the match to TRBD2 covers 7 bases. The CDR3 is CASSWGGKSSYNEQFF. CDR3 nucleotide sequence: TGTGCCAGCAGCTGGGGGGGAAAAAGCTCCTACAATGAGCAGTTCTTC. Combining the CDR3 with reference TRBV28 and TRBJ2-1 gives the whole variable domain DVKVTQSSRYLVKRTGEKVFLECVQDMDHENMFWYRQDPGLGLRLIYFSYDVKMKEKGDIPEGYSVSREKKERFSLILESASTNQTSMYLCASSWGGKSSYNEQFFGPGTRLTVL.